This T cell receptor (beta chain) was recovered during a study of cytomegalovirus exposure and HLA in healthy donors. Study as a whole: Early release data held approximately 81 million unique TCRs from HLA-typed donors.

Findings and limits, study-wide: A later analysis showed TCR association rates differing by HLA locus, peaking at DRB1 and lowest at HLA-C. Most subjects had HLA-A and HLA-B alleles reportedly predicted accurately by TCR beta sequences.

Note on this clone: No antigen is known for it. The CDR3 does not close with the conserved phenylalanine or tryptophan, likely indicating a read error.

Germline CDR1 reads MNHNS; CDR2 reads SASEGT. There are 15 residues in the CDR3. The V end was cut by 2 bases, the J end by 4 bases, with 11 bases between. Primers included in the PCR were 60 Vbeta and 13 Jbeta primers. The data were produced by immunoSEQ multiplex PCR, yet TCRdb's version contains in-frame clones alone and is incomplete. The table records about 160,000 clones, 85% of them present only once. This receptor was taken from a boy between 2 and 10 years old in good health and CMV-seronegative. The specimen sequenced was PBMCs. The chain employs TRBV6-1 and TRBJ1-4, with D maybe TRBD1 (5 bases). CDR3 protein: CASSERWGDNEKLFI. The CDR3 DNA reads TGTGCCAGCAGTGAAAGGTGGGGGGATAATGAAAAACTGTTTATT.